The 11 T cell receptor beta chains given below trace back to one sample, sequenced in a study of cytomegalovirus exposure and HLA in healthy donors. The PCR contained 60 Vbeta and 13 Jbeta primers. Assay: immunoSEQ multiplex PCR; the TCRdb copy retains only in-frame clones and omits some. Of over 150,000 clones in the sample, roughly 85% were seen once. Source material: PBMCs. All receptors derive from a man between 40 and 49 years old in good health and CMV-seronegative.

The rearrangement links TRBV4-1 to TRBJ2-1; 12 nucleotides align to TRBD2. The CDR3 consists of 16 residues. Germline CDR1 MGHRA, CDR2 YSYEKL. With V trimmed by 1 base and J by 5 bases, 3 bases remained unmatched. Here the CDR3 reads CASSQGTSGTNNEQFF. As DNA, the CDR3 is TGCGCCAGCAGCCAAGGGACTAGCGGGACGAACAATGAGCAGTTCTTC.

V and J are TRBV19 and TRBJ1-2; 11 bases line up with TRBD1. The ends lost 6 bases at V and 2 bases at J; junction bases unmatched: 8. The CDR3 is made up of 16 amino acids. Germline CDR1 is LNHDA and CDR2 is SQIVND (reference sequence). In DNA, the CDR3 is TGTGCCAGTAGCCCAGGACAGGGGGCGCAGAACTATGGCTACACCTTC. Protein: CASSPGQGAQNYGYTF.

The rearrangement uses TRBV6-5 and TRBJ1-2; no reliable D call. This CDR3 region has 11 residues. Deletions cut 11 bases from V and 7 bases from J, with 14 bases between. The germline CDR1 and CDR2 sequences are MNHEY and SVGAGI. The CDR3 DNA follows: TGTGCCGGGGAGGGAGAATTTGGCTACACCTTC. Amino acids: CAGEGEFGYTF.

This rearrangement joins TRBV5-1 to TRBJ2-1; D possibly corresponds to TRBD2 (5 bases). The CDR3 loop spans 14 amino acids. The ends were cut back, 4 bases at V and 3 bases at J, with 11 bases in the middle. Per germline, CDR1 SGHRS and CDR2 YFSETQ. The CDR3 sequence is CASSEPGNYNEQFF. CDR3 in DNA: TGCGCCAGCAGCGAGCCGGGGAACTACAATGAGCAGTTCTTC.

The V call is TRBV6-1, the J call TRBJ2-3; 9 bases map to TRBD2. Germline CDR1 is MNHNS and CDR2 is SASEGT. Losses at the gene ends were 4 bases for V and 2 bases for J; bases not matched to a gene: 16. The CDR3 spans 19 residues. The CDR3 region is CASSVRPGLSGSATDTQYF. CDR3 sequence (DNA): TGTGCCAGCAGTGTCCGCCCCGGTCTTAGCGGGAGCGCCACAGATACGCAGTATTTT.

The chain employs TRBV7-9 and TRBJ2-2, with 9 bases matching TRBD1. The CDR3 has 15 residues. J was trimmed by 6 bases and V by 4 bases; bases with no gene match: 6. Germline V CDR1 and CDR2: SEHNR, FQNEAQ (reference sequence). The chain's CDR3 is CASSYFGTGSGELFF. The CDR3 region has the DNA TGTGCCAGCAGCTACTTCGGGACAGGGTCCGGGGAGCTGTTTTTT.

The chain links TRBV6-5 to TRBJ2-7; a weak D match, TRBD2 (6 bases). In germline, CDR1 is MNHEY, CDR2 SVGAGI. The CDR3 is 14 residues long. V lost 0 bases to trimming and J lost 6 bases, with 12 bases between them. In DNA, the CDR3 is TGTGCCAGCAGTTACTCGCGTCAGCGGGCCGAGCAGTACTTC. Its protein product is CASSYSRQRAEQYF.

The CDR3 DNA is TGTGCCAGCAGCGTAGCTAGAAGGACAGGGGCGAATGAGCAGTTCTTC. Translating it yields CASSVARRTGANEQFF. The V call is TRBV9, the J call TRBJ2-1; 9 bases map to TRBD1. This CDR3 comprises 16 residues. The germline CDR1 and CDR2 sequences are SGDLS and YYNGEE. Trimming took 0 bases from V and 7 from J; bases not matched to a gene: 8.

The CDR3 region is CASSPGLWRTEAFF. The DNA for the CDR3 is TGTGCCAGCAGCCCCGGTTTATGGCGGACTGAAGCTTTCTTT. J is TRBJ1-1 and V is TRBV5-6, with no clear D. The CDR3 is made up of 14 amino acids. Germline assignment: CDR1 SGHDT and CDR2 YYEEEE. V lost 4 bases to trimming and J lost 5 bases, with 15 bases between them.

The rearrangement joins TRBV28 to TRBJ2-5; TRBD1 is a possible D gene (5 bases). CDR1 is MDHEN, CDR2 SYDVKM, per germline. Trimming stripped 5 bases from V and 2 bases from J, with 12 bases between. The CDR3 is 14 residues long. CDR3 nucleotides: TGTGCCAGCAGTGAGCGACAGACACAAGAGACCCAGTACTTC. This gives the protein CASSERQTQETQYF.

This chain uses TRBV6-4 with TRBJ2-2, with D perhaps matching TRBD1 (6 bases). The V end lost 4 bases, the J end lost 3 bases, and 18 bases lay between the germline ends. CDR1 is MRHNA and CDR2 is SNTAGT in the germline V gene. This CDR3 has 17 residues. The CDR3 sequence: CASSALSGTSHTGELFF. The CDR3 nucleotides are TGTGCCAGCAGTGCACTTTCCGGGACATCACACACCGGGGAGCTGTTTTTT.